The sequence of this T cell receptor (beta chain) was determined in a study of shared clonotypes between healthy human individuals. Clones were read by immunoSEQ multiplex PCR, and TCRdb kept only the in-frame ones, dropping some. The data contain roughly 550,000 clones, around 95% of them singletons. As defined, naive CD8 cells were CD45RO-negative and positively selected for CCR7, with terminally differentiated effector memory CD45RA+ cells excluded. Germline loops: CDR1 MNHEY, CDR2 SMNVEV (reference sequence). The CDR3 has 14 residues. J gave up 4 bases and V 6 bases, and 5 bases lay outside the gene matches. With respect to this clone: The antigen remains unidentified.

Regarding the study as a whole: Clonotype sharing across a few donors was observed for 4% to 6.5% of naive CD4 clonotypes.

The sequenced material came from naive CD8+ T cells sorted from blood. The V and J genes are TRBV27 and TRBJ2-7, with TRBD2 matching over 11 bases. The clonotype originates from a woman under 40 in good health. The DNA of the CDR3 is TGTGCCAGCAGGGGGACTAGCGGAATATACGAGCAGTACTTC. It encodes CASRGTSGIYEQYF.